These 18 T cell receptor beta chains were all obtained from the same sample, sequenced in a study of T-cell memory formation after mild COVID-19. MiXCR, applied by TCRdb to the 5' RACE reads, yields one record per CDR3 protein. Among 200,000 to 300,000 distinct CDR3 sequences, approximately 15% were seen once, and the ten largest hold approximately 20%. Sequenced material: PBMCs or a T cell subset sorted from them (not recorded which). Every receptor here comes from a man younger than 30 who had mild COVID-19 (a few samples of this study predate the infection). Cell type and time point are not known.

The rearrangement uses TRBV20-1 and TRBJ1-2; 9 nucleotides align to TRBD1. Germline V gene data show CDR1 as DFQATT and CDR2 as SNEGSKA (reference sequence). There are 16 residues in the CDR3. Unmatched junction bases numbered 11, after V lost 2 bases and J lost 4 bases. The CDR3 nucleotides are TGCAGTGCTAGACAAGACAGGGGGAGCCCGATCTATGGCTACACCTTC. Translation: CSARQDRGSPIYGYTF.

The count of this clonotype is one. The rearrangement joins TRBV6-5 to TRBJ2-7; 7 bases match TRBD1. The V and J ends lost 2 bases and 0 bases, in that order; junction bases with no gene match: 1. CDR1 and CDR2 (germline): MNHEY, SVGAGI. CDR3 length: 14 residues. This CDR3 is CASSYDRDSYEQYF. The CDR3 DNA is TGTGCCAGCAGTTACGACAGGGACTCCTACGAGCAGTACTTC.

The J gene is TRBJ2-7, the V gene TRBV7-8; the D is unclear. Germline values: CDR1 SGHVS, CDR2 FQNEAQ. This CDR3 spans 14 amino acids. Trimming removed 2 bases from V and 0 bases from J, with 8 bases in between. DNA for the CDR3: TGTGCCAGCAGCTTATTCGTGAGCTCCTACGAGCAGTACTTC. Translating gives CASSLFVSSYEQYF.

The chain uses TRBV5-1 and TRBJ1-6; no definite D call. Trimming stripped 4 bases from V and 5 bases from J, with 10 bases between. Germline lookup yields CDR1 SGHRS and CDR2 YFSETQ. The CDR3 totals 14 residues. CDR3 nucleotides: TGCGCCAGCAGCGGAGGATGGGATAATTCACCCCTCCACTTT. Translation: CASSGGWDNSPLHF. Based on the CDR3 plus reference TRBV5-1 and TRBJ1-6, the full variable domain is KAGVTQTPRYLIKTRGQQVTLSCSPISGHRSVSWYQQTPGQGLQFLFEYFSETQRNKGNFPGRFSGRQFSNSRSEMNVSTLELGDSALYLCASSGGWDNSPLHFGNGTRLTVT.

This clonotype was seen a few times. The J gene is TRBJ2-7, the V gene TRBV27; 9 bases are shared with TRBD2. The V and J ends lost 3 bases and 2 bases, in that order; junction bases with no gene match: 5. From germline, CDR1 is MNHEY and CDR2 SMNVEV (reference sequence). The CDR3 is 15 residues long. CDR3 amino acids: CASSFSSSGAYEQYV. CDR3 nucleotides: TGTGCCAGCAGTTTTTCATCTAGCGGGGCCTACGAGCAGTACGTC.

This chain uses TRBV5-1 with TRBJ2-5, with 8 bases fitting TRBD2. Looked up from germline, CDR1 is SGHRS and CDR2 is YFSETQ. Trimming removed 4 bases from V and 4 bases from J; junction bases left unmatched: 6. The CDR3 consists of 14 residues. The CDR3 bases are TGCGCCAGCAGCGACGGACTAGCTCCAGAGACCCAGTACTTC. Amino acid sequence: CASSDGLAPETQYF.

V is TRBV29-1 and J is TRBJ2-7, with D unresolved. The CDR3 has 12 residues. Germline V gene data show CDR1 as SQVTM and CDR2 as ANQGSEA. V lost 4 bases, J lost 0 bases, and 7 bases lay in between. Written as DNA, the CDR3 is TGCAGCGTTGCGGCAGACTCCTACGAGCAGTACTTC. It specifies CSVAADSYEQYF.

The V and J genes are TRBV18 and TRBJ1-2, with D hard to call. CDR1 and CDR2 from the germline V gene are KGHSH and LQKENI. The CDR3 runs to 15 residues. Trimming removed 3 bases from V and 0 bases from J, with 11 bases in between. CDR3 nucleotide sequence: TGTGCCAGCTCACCTTCTGGGGAACCTAACTATGGCTACACCTTC. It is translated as CASSPSGEPNYGYTF.

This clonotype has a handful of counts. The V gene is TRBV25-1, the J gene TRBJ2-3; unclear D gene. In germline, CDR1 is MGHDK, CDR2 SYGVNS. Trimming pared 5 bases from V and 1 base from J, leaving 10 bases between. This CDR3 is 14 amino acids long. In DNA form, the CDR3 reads TGTGCCAGCAGTTCGGCTCGACGCACAGATACGCAGTATTTT. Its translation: CASSSARRTDTQYF.

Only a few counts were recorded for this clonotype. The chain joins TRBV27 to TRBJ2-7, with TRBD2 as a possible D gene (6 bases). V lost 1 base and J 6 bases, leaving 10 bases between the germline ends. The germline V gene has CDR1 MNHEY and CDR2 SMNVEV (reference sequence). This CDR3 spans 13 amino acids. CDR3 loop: CASSLWRGSEQYF. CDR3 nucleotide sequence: TGTGCCAGCAGTTTATGGAGGGGTTCCGAGCAGTACTTC.

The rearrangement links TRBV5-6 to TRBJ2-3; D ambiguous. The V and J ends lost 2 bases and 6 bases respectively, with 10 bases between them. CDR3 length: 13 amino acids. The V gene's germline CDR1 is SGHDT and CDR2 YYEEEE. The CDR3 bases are TGTGCCAGCAGCTTCACCGGGCCGGATACGCAGTATTTT. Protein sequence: CASSFTGPDTQYF.

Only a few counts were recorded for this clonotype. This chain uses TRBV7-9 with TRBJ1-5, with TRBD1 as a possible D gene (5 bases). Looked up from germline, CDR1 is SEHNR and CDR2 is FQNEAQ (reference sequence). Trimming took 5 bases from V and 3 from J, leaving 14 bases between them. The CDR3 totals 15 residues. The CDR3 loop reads CASSDAGRANQPQHF. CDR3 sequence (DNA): TGTGCCAGCAGCGATGCAGGCAGGGCCAATCAGCCCCAGCATTTT.

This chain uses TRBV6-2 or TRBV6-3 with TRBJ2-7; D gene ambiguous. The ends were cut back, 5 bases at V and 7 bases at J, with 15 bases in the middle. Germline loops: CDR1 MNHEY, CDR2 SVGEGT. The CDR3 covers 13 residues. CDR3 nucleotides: TGTGCCAGCAGTCGCACCAGGATCAGAGAGCAGTACGTC. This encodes CASSRTRIREQYV.

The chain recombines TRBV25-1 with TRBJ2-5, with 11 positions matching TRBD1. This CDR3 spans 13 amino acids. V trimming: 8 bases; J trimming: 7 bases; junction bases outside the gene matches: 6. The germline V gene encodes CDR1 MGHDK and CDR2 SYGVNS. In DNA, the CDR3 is TGTGCCAGCGAGGGACAGGGGGTCGGGACCCAGTACTTC. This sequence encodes CASEGQGVGTQYF.

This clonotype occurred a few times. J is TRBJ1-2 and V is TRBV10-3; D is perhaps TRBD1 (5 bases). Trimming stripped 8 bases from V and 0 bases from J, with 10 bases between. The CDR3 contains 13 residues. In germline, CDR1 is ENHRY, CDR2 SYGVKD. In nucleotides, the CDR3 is TGTGCCATCCGAGAGGGGTCTAACTATGGCTACACCTTC. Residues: CAIREGSNYGYTF.

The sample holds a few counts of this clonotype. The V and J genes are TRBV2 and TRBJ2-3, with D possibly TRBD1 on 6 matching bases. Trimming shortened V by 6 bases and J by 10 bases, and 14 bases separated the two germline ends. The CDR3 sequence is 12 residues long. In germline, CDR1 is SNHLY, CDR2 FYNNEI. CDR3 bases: TGTGCCAGCAGGGTGACAGGCGCCCCGCAGTATTTT. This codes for CASRVTGAPQYF.

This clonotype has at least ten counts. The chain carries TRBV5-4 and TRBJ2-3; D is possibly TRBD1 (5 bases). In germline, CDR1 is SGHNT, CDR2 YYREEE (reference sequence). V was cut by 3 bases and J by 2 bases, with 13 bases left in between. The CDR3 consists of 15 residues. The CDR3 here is CASSSDKDHTDTQYF. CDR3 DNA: TGTGCCAGCAGCTCGGACAAGGACCACACAGATACGCAGTATTTT.

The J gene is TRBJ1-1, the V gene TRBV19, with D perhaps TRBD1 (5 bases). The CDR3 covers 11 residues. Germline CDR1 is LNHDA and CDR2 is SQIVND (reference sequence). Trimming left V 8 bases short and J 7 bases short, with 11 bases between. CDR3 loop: CASETGREAFF. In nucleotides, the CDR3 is TGTGCCAGTGAGACGGGACGTGAAGCTTTCTTT.